These T cell receptor beta chains were read from a single sample in a study of cytomegalovirus exposure and HLA in healthy donors. Method: immunoSEQ multiplex PCR; TCRdb's copy keeps in-frame clones and lacks some. Of about 180,000 clones in the sample, 65% to 80% were seen once. Specimen: PBMCs. The receptors come from a woman between 40 and 50 years old in good health and CMV-seronegative. CDR3s include the opening cysteine and the closing phenylalanine or tryptophan. A D gene is named only where the DNA matches it firmly. Rows give clone size only sometimes, using once, few, many, or a class for an expanded clone.

V,size,J,D,CDR3,DNA
TRBV19,.,TRBJ2-5,TRBD1,CASSTTGGASETQYF,TGTGCCAGTAGTACGACAGGGGGCGCGTCGGAGACCCAGTACTTC
TRBV15,.,TRBJ1-4,.,CATSRDPGANEKLFF,TGTGCCACCAGCAGAGATCCGGGGGCTAATGAAAAACTGTTTTTT
TRBV23-1,.,TRBJ1-6,.,CASSQIQGRSSYNSPLHF,TGCGCCAGCAGTCAAATTCAGGGTCGAAGCTCCTATAATTCACCCCTCCACTTT
TRBV19,.,TRBJ2-7,TRBD1,CASSIVGTGDEQYF,TGTGCCAGTAGTATAGTGGGGACAGGGGACGAGCAGTACTTC
TRBV7-3,.,TRBJ1-1,TRBD1,CASSLMGQLNTEAFF,TGTGCCAGCAGCTTAATGGGACAGCTGAACACTGAAGCTTTCTTT
TRBV7-2,.,TRBJ2-7,TRBD2,CASSSMTSGRRQYF,TGTGCCAGCAGCTCCATGACTAGCGGGAGAAGGCAGTACTTC
TRBV19,once,TRBJ2-3,TRBD2,CASSIFSFGGGSIDTQYF,TGTGCCAGTAGTATCTTCTCATTCGGCGGGGGTTCAATAGATACGCAGTATTTT
TRBV13,.,TRBJ2-7,TRBD1,CASSPTGVLYEQYF,TGTGCCAGCAGCCCGACAGGGGTACTCTACGAGCAGTACTTC
TRBV5-1,.,TRBJ2-7,TRBD2,CASSPTSGSQLVQYF,TGCGCCAGCAGCCCAACTAGCGGGAGTCAGTTGGTGCAGTACTTC
TRBV10-1,few,TRBJ1-5,.,CASSDAGNQPQHF,TGCGCCAGCAGTGACGCGGGGAATCAGCCCCAGCATTTT
TRBV9,.,TRBJ2-4,TRBD1,CASSEGQGKNIQYF,TGTGCCAGCAGCGAGGGACAGGGGAAAAACATTCAGTACTTC
TRBV5-1,.,TRBJ2-1,.,CASSTSYNEQFF,TGCGCCAGCAGCACTAGCTACAATGAGCAGTTCTTC
TRBV28,.,TRBJ1-1,.,CASSLLQGDTEAFF,TGTGCCAGCAGTTTATTGCAAGGGGACACTGAAGCTTTCTTT
TRBV28,.,TRBJ1-2,TRBD1,CASRETGVGGYTF,TGTGCCAGCAGGGAGACAGGGGTGGGTGGCTACACCTTC
TRBV6-1,.,TRBJ1-3,TRBD1,CASSDPTGRLHTIYF,TGTGCCAGCAGTGATCCGACAGGGAGGCTACACACCATATATTTT
TRBV18,once,TRBJ2-3,TRBD2,CASSPFRERDTDTQYF,TGTGCCAGCTCACCGTTCCGGGAGCGGGACACAGATACGCAGTATTTT
TRBV7-9,.,TRBJ1-2,TRBD1,CASSPPTGGYGYTF,TGTGCCAGCAGCCCTCCGACAGGGGGCTATGGCTACACCTTC
TRBV7-9,.,TRBJ1-2,.,CASSGEGELGYGYTF,TGTGCCAGCAGCGGAGAGGGGGAGCTTGGCTATGGCTACACCTTC
TRBV7-2,.,TRBJ1-4,.,CASSLAAGPINEKLFF,TGTGCCAGCAGCTTAGCGGCGGGACCGATTAATGAAAAACTGTTTTTT
TRBV6-6,.,TRBJ1-1,.,CASSWADSNTEAFF,TGTGCCAGCAGTTGGGCGGACAGTAACACTGAAGCTTTCTTT
TRBV5-6,few,TRBJ1-4,TRBD1,CASSFGQGSKLFF,TGTGCCAGCAGCTTTGGACAGGGATCAAAACTGTTTTTT
TRBV10-3,.,TRBJ1-2,.,CAISEPDIASIGYTF,TGTGCCATCAGTGAGCCAGACATCGCTTCGATCGGCTACACCTTC
TRBV5-6,few,TRBJ1-2,.,CASSRRSSDYGYTF,TGTGCCAGCAGCCGACGGAGCAGCGACTATGGCTACACCTTC
TRBV5-6,few,TRBJ1-2,TRBD1,CASSPGQGDYGYTF,TGTGCCAGCAGCCCTGGGCAGGGGGACTATGGCTACACCTTC
TRBV11-1,.,TRBJ2-2,TRBD1,CASSPDRFEELFF,TGTGCCAGCAGCCCGGACAGGTTTGAGGAGCTGTTTTTT
TRBV27,.,TRBJ2-1,TRBD2,CASRGGLAENNEQFF,TGTGCCAGCAGGGGAGGACTAGCGGAGAACAATGAGCAGTTCTTC
TRBV12-5,.,TRBJ1-4,TRBD1,CASGCPQPIQGEGEKLFF,TGTGCTAGTGGTTGCCCCCAACCTATACAGGGGGAGGGTGAAAAACTGTTTTTT
TRBV5-4,once,TRBJ2-2,.,CASSRTHTGELFF,TGTGCCAGCAGCCGTACTCATACCGGGGAGCTGTTTTTT
TRBV2,.,TRBJ1-2,.,CASSDPGQRNYGYTF,TGTGCCAGCAGTGATCCCGGACAGCGTAACTATGGCTACACCTTC
TRBV28,.,TRBJ1-1,.,CASSFNTGNTEAFF,TGTGCCAGCAGTTTCAATACTGGGAACACTGAAGCTTTCTTT
TRBV5-6,.,TRBJ2-1,.,CATRRWGSYNEQFF,TGTGCCACCCGGAGGTGGGGCTCCTACAATGAGCAGTTCTTC
TRBV9,.,TRBJ2-1,.,CASSSSGVGAALSSYNEQFF,TGTGCCAGCAGCAGCTCAGGGGTGGGCGCGGCCTTGAGCTCCTACAATGAGCAGTTCTTC
TRBV27,.,TRBJ2-1,TRBD2,CASSLSGTSDYNEQFF,TGTGCCAGCAGTTTATCGGGGACTAGCGACTACAATGAGCAGTTCTTC
TRBV19,.,TRBJ2-5,.,CASRPTGRETQYF,TGTGCCAGTAGACCCACGGGTAGGGAGACCCAGTACTTC
TRBV11-3,.,TRBJ2-3,.,CASSSRDTTDTQYF,TGTGCCAGCAGCTCCCGGGACACCACAGATACGCAGTATTTT
TRBV18,.,TRBJ1-3,.,CASSPQQISGNTIYF,TGTGCCAGCTCACCACAACAGATCTCTGGAAACACCATATATTTT